Sequencing of this T cell receptor (beta chain) was carried out in a study of blood T cell repertoires in COVID-19. About the study: Both acute and convalescent COVID-19 samples were obtained from the United States, Italy and Spain. Sources were T cells, B-cell-depleted T cells, or PBMCs; the material itself was cDNA or gDNA.

Source study methods: The assay estimated nucleated cells by amplifying reference gene primers. Clones were sequenced by immunoSEQ multiplex PCR, and TCRdb holds only the in-frame ones, with some missing. The V and J calls and clone size were taken over from that table, and D and trimming were inferred from the DNA. The sample yields around 250,000 clones, 85% to 90% seen once. V was shortened by 3 bases and J by 9 bases, with 8 bases between the two germline ends. The CDR3 loop spans 12 amino acids. Germline CDR1 SGHVS, CDR2 FQNEAQ. Participant-given clinical history determined each cohort assignment.

The rearrangement joins TRBV7-8 to TRBJ2-2, with D possibly being TRBD2 (5 bases). Sequenced material: PBMCs or T cells enriched from blood (not recorded which). This receptor was taken from a woman in her twenties or thirties with acute COVID-19. CDR3 region: CASSFEGWELFF. The CDR3 coding sequence is TGTGCCAGCAGCTTTGAGGGTTGGGAGCTGTTTTTT.